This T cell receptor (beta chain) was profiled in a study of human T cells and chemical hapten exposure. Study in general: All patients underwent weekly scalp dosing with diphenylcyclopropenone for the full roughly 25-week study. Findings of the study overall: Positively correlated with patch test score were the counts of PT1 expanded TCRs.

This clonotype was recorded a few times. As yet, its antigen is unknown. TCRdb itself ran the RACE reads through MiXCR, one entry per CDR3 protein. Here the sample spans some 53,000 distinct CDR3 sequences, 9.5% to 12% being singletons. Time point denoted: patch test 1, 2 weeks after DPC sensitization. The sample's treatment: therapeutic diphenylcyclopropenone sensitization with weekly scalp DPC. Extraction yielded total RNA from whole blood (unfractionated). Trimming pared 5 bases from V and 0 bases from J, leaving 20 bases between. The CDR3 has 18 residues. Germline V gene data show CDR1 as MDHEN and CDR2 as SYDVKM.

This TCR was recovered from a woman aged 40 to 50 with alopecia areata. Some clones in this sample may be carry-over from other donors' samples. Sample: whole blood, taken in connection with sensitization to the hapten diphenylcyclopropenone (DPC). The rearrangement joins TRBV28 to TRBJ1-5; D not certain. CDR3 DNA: TGTGCCAGCAGTCCGCCCCCTGGCAGAACCTATAGCAATCAGCCCCAGCATTTT. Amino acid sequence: CASSPPPGRTYSNQPQHF. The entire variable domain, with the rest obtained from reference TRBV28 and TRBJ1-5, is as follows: DVKVTQSSRYLVKRTGEKVFLECVQDMDHENMFWYRQDPGLGLRLIYFSYDVKMKEKGDIPEGYSVSREKKERFSLILESASTNQTSMYLCASSPPPGRTYSNQPQHFGDGTRLSIL.